The T cell receptor beta chain described here comes from a study of T cell responses to AZD1222 COVID-19 vaccine. Study information: Pooling of second doses given at about 4 or about 12 weeks was done. General study results and limits: CD4 TCRs associated with vaccination spanned spike, dominating at 160-218 and 743-854. Spike-specific TCR breadth and depth rose after two AZD1222 doses.

CDR1 and CDR2 from the germline V gene are LGHNA and YSLEER. The CDR3 extends over 15 amino acids. The ends lost 3 bases at V and 10 bases at J; junction bases unmatched: 11. Comments on this clone: Its cognate antigen is unknown.

Profiling relied on immunoSEQ multiplex PCR, and the TCRdb table lists in-frame clones only, not all of them. The sample gives tens of thousands of clones, approximately 84% of which show up once; more than 10% is in the top ten. The input for sequencing was peripheral blood, taken on day 0 of AZD1222 vaccination. V usage is TRBV4-3 and J usage is TRBJ2-1, with TRBD2 matching 8 bases. This TCR derives from an adult in good health. This CDR3 reads CASSQVGGAREEQFF. The CDR3 DNA follows: TGCGCCAGCAGCCAGGTCGGGGGGGCACGGGAGGAGCAGTTCTTC.